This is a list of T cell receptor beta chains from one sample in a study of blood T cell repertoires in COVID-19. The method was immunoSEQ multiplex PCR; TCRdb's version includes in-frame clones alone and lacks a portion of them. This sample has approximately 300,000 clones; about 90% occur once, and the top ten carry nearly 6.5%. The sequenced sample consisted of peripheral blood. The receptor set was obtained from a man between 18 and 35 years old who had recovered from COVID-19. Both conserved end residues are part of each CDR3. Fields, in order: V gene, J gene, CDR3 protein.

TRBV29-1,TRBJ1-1,CSVEVEFGHPNTEAFF
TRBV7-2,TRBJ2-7,CASSLWDRGYEQYF
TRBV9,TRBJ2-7,CASSVGLAGHYEQYF
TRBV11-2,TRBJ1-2,CASSLDLGAYYGYTF
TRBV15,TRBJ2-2,CATSFTNTGELFF
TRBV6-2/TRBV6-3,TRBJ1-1,CASSYSIQGSEHTEAFF
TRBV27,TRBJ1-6,CASSTQGAYNSPLHF
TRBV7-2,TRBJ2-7,CASSYTGTSGYEQYF
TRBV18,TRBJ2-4,CASSPPGGPFMQNIQYF
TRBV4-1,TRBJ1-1,CASSQTGAGTEAFF
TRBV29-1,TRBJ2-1,CSVTSGVSHNEQFF
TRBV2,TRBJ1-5,CASSELGAGGNQPQHF
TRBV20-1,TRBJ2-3,CSASPPPGKGTTDTQYF
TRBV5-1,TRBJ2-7,CASSLAGIGGGEQYF
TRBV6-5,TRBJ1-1,CASRGQGHGSEAFF
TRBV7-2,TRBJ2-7,CASSWASGGATYEQYF
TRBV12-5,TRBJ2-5,CASGEPVLFQRDKTQYF
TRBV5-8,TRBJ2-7,CASSLTGTGSYEQYF
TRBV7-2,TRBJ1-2,CASSSWLGHPKGYTF
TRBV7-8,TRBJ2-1,CASSPREIAAYNEQFF
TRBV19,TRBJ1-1,CASSGGTADTEAFF
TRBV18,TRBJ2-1,CASSRYGGGETTSEQFF
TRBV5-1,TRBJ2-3,CASSFEYPPNTQYF
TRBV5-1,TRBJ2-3,CASSLWSGREGTDTQYF
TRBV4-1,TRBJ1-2,CASSSRGPRTGPYGYTF
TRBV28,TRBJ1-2,CASSSGQGLGYGYTF
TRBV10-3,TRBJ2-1,CAISESTSGGIYNEQFF
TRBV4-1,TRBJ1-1,CASSQIPGGDTEAFF
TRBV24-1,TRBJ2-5,CATSDADRAGETQYF
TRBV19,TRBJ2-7,CASSMALAAYEQYF
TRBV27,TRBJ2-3,CASSPWEGRAYSDTQYF
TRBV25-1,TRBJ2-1,CASSGGSGQWMIYNEQFF
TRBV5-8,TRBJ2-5,CASSLTGYETQYF
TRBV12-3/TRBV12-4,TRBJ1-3,CASRSGINTIYF
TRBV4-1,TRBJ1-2,CASSQGRGDGYTF
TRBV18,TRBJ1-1,CASSPLDRDRTEAFF
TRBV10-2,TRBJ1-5,CATTGLRDQPQHF
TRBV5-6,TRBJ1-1,CASSLEGVTEAFF
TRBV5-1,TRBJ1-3,CASRTAPGNSGNTIYF
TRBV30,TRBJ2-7,CAWRISGNYYEQYF
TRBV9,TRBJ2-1,CASSVAGAGNEQFF
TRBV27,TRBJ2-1,CIAAETSYNEQFF
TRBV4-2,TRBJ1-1,CASSQALQGARTEAFF
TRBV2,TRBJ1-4,CASSLRRDEKLFF
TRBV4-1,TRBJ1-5,CASSQERQGRINQPQHF
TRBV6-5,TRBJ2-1,CASRGGYNEQFF
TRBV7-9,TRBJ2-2,CASSPGTAYVGELFF
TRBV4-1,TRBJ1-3,CASSQDRSSGNTIYF
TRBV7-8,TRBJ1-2,CASSFLMTGDYGYTF
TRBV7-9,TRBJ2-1,CASAILGSGNSHEQFF